This T cell receptor beta chain comes out of a study of cytomegalovirus exposure and HLA in healthy donors. Study overall: Of some 400 genotyped donors, about 80% clustered with self-reported Caucasian donors.

Comment on this clone: What it binds is not known.

The CDR3 consists of 15 residues. V dropped 0 bases and J dropped 8; count of bases not matched to a gene: 7. Looked up from germline, CDR1 is MGHRA and CDR2 is YSYEKL. Vbeta (60) and Jbeta (13) primers were used in the PCR. Per the study methods: As a later analysis found, there were 78 million or so unique TCR beta chains, of which roughly 11 million were shared. The assay was immunoSEQ multiplex PCR, and TCRdb's table has in-frame clones only and misses some. V, J and clone size are taken as reported in that table, and D and trimming were inferred from the DNA itself. The sample contains approximately 110,000 clones, approximately 69% of which appear only once. Study-wide points: In a later analysis, productive TCRs from donors in an Asian-associated ancestry cluster reportedly carried fewer N-insertions than the cohort mean. Associated with cytomegalovirus, according to the listing, were 170 or so TCR beta chains.

This clonotype was obtained from a woman in her thirties or forties in good health and CMV-seropositive. Sequenced input: PBMCs. This chain joins TRBV4-1 and TRBJ2-1, with TRBD2 identical over 7 bases. CDR3 DNA sequence: TGCGCCAGCAGCCAAGATGATGGAGGGAGGGATGAGCAGTTCTTC. Translating it yields CASSQDDGGRDEQFF.